The present T cell receptor beta chain was sequenced within a study of cytomegalovirus exposure and HLA in healthy donors. Sampled while nominally healthy, donors likely had unrecorded immune exposures. 60 Vbeta and 13 Jbeta primers were used in PCR. Clones were read by immunoSEQ multiplex PCR, and TCRdb kept only the in-frame ones, dropping some. There are about 82,000 clones in the sample; roughly four fifths occur only once, and about an eighth lies in the top ten. The clonotype comes from a human donor in good health. The sequencing input was PBMCs.

CDR3 coding DNA: TGCAGCGTTGAAGATCGAAGGCCAGGGTATGCTTTCTTT. Amino acid sequence: CSVEDRRPGYAFF. The chain uses TRBV29-1 and TRBJ1-1; weak D call: TRBD1 (5 bases). Trimming pared 0 bases from V and 11 bases from J, leaving 16 bases between. The germline CDR1 and CDR2 sequences are SQVTM and ANQGSEA. The CDR3 spans 13 residues.